The present T cell receptor (beta chain) was sequenced within a study of CD8 T cells in Susac syndrome. CDR3 length equals 13 residues. V was trimmed by 3 bases and J by 0 bases, leaving 8 bases between them. The V gene's germline CDR1 is SQVTM and CDR2 ANQGSEA. Random hexamers were used to reverse transcribe 0.5 to 1 ug of RNA. Each CDR3 protein is one row after TCRdb ran MiXCR on the immunoSEQ multiplex PCR reads. The table shows about 200,000 distinct CDR3 sequences, with 85% to 95% occurring only once. This clonotype showed up just once. Healthy donors served as the controls. They were matched for age and sex.

The source material was CD4+ T cells from PBMCs. The rearrangement links TRBV29-1 to TRBJ1-1; D uncertain. This receptor was taken from a human donor in good health. CDR3 DNA sequence: TGCAGCGTTGAGGTACAGCTGAACACTGAAGCTTTCTTT. Translated: CSVEVQLNTEAFF.